This passage covers 6 T cell receptor beta chains from one sample sequenced in a study of shared clonotypes between healthy human individuals. It was CD45RO-negative cells, positively selected for CCR7, that made up naive CD8 cells, with terminally differentiated effector memory CD45RA+ cells excluded. Generated by immunoSEQ multiplex PCR, the TCRdb table keeps only in-frame clones and is missing some. The data show around 2.1 million clones, with approximately 94% seen just once and roughly 1.7% held by the top ten. The sequenced sample was naive CD8+ T cells from PBMCs. These receptors originate from a man aged 18 to 30 in good health. Some clones in this sample may be carry-over from other donors' samples.

This chain uses TRBV28 with TRBJ1-5; D gene uncertain. The CDR3 extends over 15 amino acids. The V and J ends lost 6 bases and 7 bases respectively, with 19 bases between them. The V gene's germline CDR1 is MDHEN and CDR2 SYDVKM. CDR3 amino acids: CASSFVIGRGQPQHF. CDR3 nucleotide sequence: TGTGCCAGCAGCTTCGTCATTGGGCGCGGACAGCCCCAGCATTTT.

CDR3 nucleotide sequence: TGTGCCAGCAGAGTATCGAGGGAACTAGCCCTAGACGAGCAGTACTTC. It specifies CASRVSRELALDEQYF. This rearrangement joins TRBV5-6 to TRBJ2-7, with D perhaps matching TRBD2 (6 bases). The germline V and J ends were trimmed by 5 bases and 5 bases, with 23 bases remaining between them. The CDR3 spans 16 residues. CDR1 and CDR2 (germline): SGHDT, YYEEEE.

V and J are TRBV7-9 and TRBJ1-2; 11 nucleotides line up with TRBD1. The CDR3 covers 16 residues. With V trimmed by 3 bases and J by 3 bases, 6 bases remained unmatched. Germline V lookup: CDR1 SEHNR, CDR2 FQNEAQ (reference sequence). This chain's CDR3 is CASSFPGTGGDYGYTF. Here the CDR3 DNA reads TGTGCCAGCAGCTTCCCCGGGACAGGGGGAGACTATGGCTACACCTTC.

The chain has TRBV7-6 and TRBJ2-1; D not resolved. Germline V gene lookup returns CDR1 SGHVS and CDR2 FNYEAQ. V lost 5 bases and J lost 4, with 18 bases in between. This CDR3 has 16 residues. CDR3 protein: CASSIQARLPYNEQFF. CDR3 in DNA: TGTGCCAGCAGCATCCAGGCGCGCTTACCTTACAATGAGCAGTTCTTC.

This clone appeared a few times. The chain couples TRBV9 to TRBJ1-4; D is unclear. CDR1 is SGDLS, CDR2 YYNGEE, per germline. CDR3 length: 12 amino acids. Deletions cut 0 bases from V and 10 bases from J, with 7 bases between. The CDR3 is CASSVGAGKLFF. For the CDR3, the DNA is TGTGCCAGCAGCGTAGGTGCGGGAAAACTGTTTTTT. Variable domain in full (rest from reference TRBV9 and TRBJ1-4): DSGVTQTPKHLITATGQRVTLRCSPRSGDLSVYWYQQSLDQGLQFLIQYYNGEERAKGNILERFSAQQFPDLHSELNLSSLELGDSALYFCASSVGAGKLFFGSGTQLSVL.

Only one count was recorded for this clone. V is TRBV28 and J is TRBJ1-1; D gene uncertain. This CDR3 is 14 amino acids long. V shed 2 bases and J shed 3 bases, with 10 bases lying between them. The germline CDR1 and CDR2 sequences are MDHEN and SYDVKM. The CDR3 spells CASSLAGGDTEAFF. The CDR3 bases are TGTGCCAGCAGTTTAGCTGGAGGCGACACTGAAGCTTTCTTT.